The 29 T cell receptor beta chains below come from one sample, sequenced in a study of early T cells in non-severe SARS-CoV-2 infection. TCRdb redid the calling of the 5' RACE reads with MiXCR, one entry per CDR3 protein. The sample includes around 77,000 distinct CDR3 sequences, about 14% seen only once; the top ten take approximately 3.8%. The sample consisted of whole blood, taken at baseline. All receptors derive from an adult who was a healthcare worker with PCR-confirmed SARS-CoV-2 infection or an uninfected control (not recorded which).

The chain has TRBV5-1 and TRBJ1-4; a weak D match, TRBD1 (6 bases). The V end was cut by 3 bases, the J end by 4 bases, with 16 bases between. The CDR3 extends over 16 amino acids. Germline assignment: CDR1 SGHRS and CDR2 YFSETQ. The CDR3 DNA follows: TGCGCCAGCAGCTCCCAACTACAGGGAAGTAATGAAAAACTGTTTTTT. It yields the protein CASSSQLQGSNEKLFF.

Remarks on this clonotype: One end of the junction does not line up with germline, which may come from a read error. V and J are TRBV20-1 and TRBJ1-2; D unclear. The CDR3 extends over 12 amino acids. Per germline, CDR1 DFQATT and CDR2 SNEGSKA (reference sequence). This chain's CDR3 is CSASPPGGNSRF. For the CDR3, the DNA is TGCAGTGCTAGTCCTCCCGGAGGTAATTCTCGATTC.

The chain uses TRBV11-3 and TRBJ2-3; 7 bases map to TRBD2. With 1 base clipped from V and 4 bases from J, the junction kept 11 bases outside the gene matches. The CDR3 length is 17 residues. In germline, CDR1 is SGHNT, CDR2 YENEEA. The CDR3 nucleotides read TGTGCCAGCAGCTTAGGCCTGTCCAGCGGGGAGGCAGATACGCAGTATTTT. Its protein product is CASSLGLSSGEADTQYF.

Ten or more counts support this clonotype. The CDR3 region has the DNA TGTGCCAGCAGTTCCCCGGGAGGGGGGCAAGAGACCCAGTACTTC. Its protein product is CASSSPGGGQETQYF. The J gene is TRBJ2-5, the V gene TRBV6-1; 8 positions match TRBD2. This CDR3 has 15 amino acids. After removal of 5 bases from V and 2 bases from J, the junction contained 7 bases not matched to a gene. CDR1 is MNHNS and CDR2 is SASEGT in the germline V gene.

The table lists this clonotype with a few counts. The chain uses TRBV7-9 and TRBJ1-1; D uncertain. The CDR3 extends over 14 amino acids. The V gene lost 2 bases and the J gene lost 3 bases, with 10 bases spanning the gap. Germline V lookup: CDR1 SEHNR, CDR2 FQNEAQ (reference sequence). Here the CDR3 reads CASSLRQTDTEAFF. The CDR3 DNA is TGTGCCAGCAGCTTACGTCAGACGGACACTGAAGCTTTCTTT.

Remarks on this clonotype: A read error may be the cause here, since a much bigger clone is one base away. The chain couples TRBV11-2 to TRBJ2-3; possible D gene TRBD2, 6 bases. CDR1 is SGHAT and CDR2 is FQNNGV in the germline V gene. There are 14 residues in the CDR3. Trimming left V 10 bases short and J 1 base short, with 15 bases between. Written as DNA, the CDR3 is TGTGCCATCGAGAGAGGAGGGGGCACAGATACGCAGTATTTT. This sequence encodes CAIERGGGTDTQYF.

The chain recombines TRBV9 with TRBJ2-7; TRBD2 matches at 7 bases. CDR1 and CDR2 (germline): SGDLS, YYNGEE. V dropped 1 base and J dropped 3; count of bases not matched to a gene: 4. The CDR3 runs to 14 residues. CDR3 nucleotides: TGTGCCAGCAGCGTAACCGGGACTAACTACGAGCAGTACTTC. It codes for CASSVTGTNYEQYF.

This clonotype was found once. CDR3 in DNA: TGTGCCAGCAGCTCTCCCGGGACAGGGCGTTTGGATGAGCAGTTCTTC. Translation gives CASSSPGTGRLDEQFF. This sequence joins TRBV9 and TRBJ2-1, with TRBD1 matching over 9 bases. V shed 4 bases, J shed 8 bases, and the junction held 13 bases outside the gene matches. The germline V gene has CDR1 SGDLS and CDR2 YYNGEE. CDR3 length: 16 amino acids.

This clonotype was detected ten times or more. The rearrangement links TRBV12-3 or TRBV12-4 to TRBJ2-3, with D possibly matching TRBD1 (5 bases). The CDR3 is 13 residues long. Trimming left V 3 bases short and J 1 base short, with 5 bases between. The CDR3 protein is CASSFRGTDTQYF. In nucleotides, the CDR3 is TGTGCCAGCAGTTTCAGGGGCACAGATACGCAGTATTTT.

This clonotype was recorded a few times. The chain recombines TRBV6-6 with TRBJ1-2; 9 nucleotides line up with TRBD1. Germline CDR1 and CDR2: MNHNY and SVGAGI (reference sequence). V lost 5 bases to trimming and J lost 6 bases; unmatched junction nucleotides: 7. This CDR3 is 14 amino acids long. The CDR3 protein is CASSLRDRVDGYTF. The CDR3 nucleotides read TGTGCCAGCAGTCTCCGGGACAGGGTCGATGGCTACACCTTC.

The V call is TRBV10-1, the J call TRBJ2-7; the D is unclear. CDR1 and CDR2 from the germline V gene are WNHNN and SYGVQD (reference sequence). The CDR3 has 13 amino acids. Trimming left V 4 bases short and J 7 bases short, with 14 bases between. This chain's CDR3 is CASSGADKVEQYF. CDR3 sequence (DNA): TGCGCCAGCAGTGGGGCCGATAAGGTGGAGCAGTACTTC.

This clonotype was observed at least ten times. The chain carries TRBV24-1 and TRBJ2-1, with TRBD2 matching over 8 bases. The CDR3 covers 17 residues. The V gene's germline CDR1 is KGHDR and CDR2 SFDVKD. The V segment lost 2 bases and the J segment 4 bases; nucleotides outside the gene matches: 9. The CDR3, as DNA: TGTGCCACCAGTGATTCTGGAGCGGGAGCTCGGTACAATGAGCAGTTCTTC. Protein: CATSDSGAGARYNEQFF.

The J gene is TRBJ1-6, the V gene TRBV7-9; no clear D. This CDR3 spans 14 amino acids. In germline, CDR1 is SEHNR, CDR2 FQNEAQ (reference sequence). Trimming stripped 4 bases from V and 8 bases from J, with 12 bases between. Here the CDR3 reads CASSSVVNDSPLHF. CDR3 nucleotide sequence: TGTGCCAGCAGCTCCGTAGTGAATGATTCACCCCTCCACTTT.

The rearrangement links TRBV19 to TRBJ1-2, with D tentatively TRBD1 (5 bases). Trimming cost V 8 bases and J 2 bases, with 12 bases left between them. Looked up from germline, CDR1 is LNHDA and CDR2 is SQIVND (reference sequence). The CDR3 contains 13 residues. As DNA, the CDR3 is TGTGCCAGTGGGGGACGTTTCAACTATGGCTACACCTTC. Translating it yields CASGGRFNYGYTF.

V and J are TRBV18 and TRBJ1-1; D remains unclear. The V end lost 6 bases, the J end lost 5 bases, and 19 bases lay between the germline ends. This CDR3 contains 15 residues. Germline CDR1 and CDR2: KGHSH and LQKENI. For the CDR3, the DNA is TGTGCCAGCTCTTCTACTGATGGAGTGGGGACTGAAGCTTTCTTT. Translation gives CASSSTDGVGTEAFF. The full variable domain, with the rest looked up from reference TRBV18 and TRBJ1-1, is NAGVMQNPRHLVRRRGQEARLRCSPMKGHSHVYWYRQLPEEGLKFMVYLQKENIIDESGMPKERFSAEFPKEGPSILRIQQVVRGDSAAYFCASSSTDGVGTEAFFGQGTRLTVV.

V usage is TRBV5-1 and J usage is TRBJ2-7; 8 bases are shared with TRBD1. Unmatched junction bases numbered 3, after V lost 4 bases and J lost 3 bases. This CDR3 region has 13 residues. Germline V CDR1 and CDR2: SGHRS, YFSETQ. The CDR3 nucleotides read TGCGCCAGCAGCCTGGGGACAGGCTACGAGCAGTACTTC. This sequence encodes CASSLGTGYEQYF.

V gene TRBV2 combines with J gene TRBJ2-2, with TRBD1 matching 7 bases. V gave up 6 bases and J gave up 0 bases; unmatched junction bases: 4. The CDR3 sequence is 15 residues long. Germline V gene data show CDR1 as SNHLY and CDR2 as FYNNEI. The CDR3 DNA is TGTGCCAGCAGAGGACAGGCTACGAACACCGGGGAGCTGTTTTTT. Translating gives CASRGQATNTGELFF.

This clonotype was seen more than once but under ten times. The chain combines TRBV20-1 with TRBJ2-5; 9 bases align to TRBD2. The CDR3 covers 15 residues. CDR1 is DFQATT, CDR2 SNEGSKA, per germline (reference sequence). With 0 bases clipped from V and 5 bases from J, the junction kept 7 bases outside the gene matches. The CDR3 protein is CSARELAGPWETQYF. The CDR3 DNA reads TGCAGTGCTAGAGAGCTAGCGGGGCCCTGGGAGACCCAGTACTTC.

CDR3: CASSHLAGLGDNQPQHF. Written as DNA, the CDR3 is TGTGCCAGCAGCCACCTTGCGGGGCTAGGGGACAATCAGCCCCAGCATTTT. The chain links TRBV7-2 to TRBJ1-5, with D possibly being TRBD1 (5 bases). This CDR3 spans 17 amino acids. The ends were cut back, 5 bases at V and 3 bases at J, with 20 bases in the middle. In germline, CDR1 is SGHTA, CDR2 FQGNSA.

This clonotype was seen only a few times. The J gene is TRBJ2-5, the V gene TRBV20-1; 9 positions agree with TRBD2. The CDR3 loop spans 16 amino acids. V lost 5 bases and J lost 5; bases outside the gene matches: 15. Germline CDR1 is DFQATT and CDR2 is SNEGSKA (reference sequence). CDR3 nucleotides: TGCAGTGCTCCCAAGGGCGGCGGGAGGGCCGGTGAGACCCAGTACTTC. It yields the protein CSAPKGGGRAGETQYF.

This chain connects TRBV5-1 to TRBJ2-5; D is uncertain. This CDR3 is built from 14 residues. Per germline, CDR1 SGHRS and CDR2 YFSETQ. V gave up 0 bases and J gave up 5 bases, with 11 bases separating them. CDR3 nucleotide sequence: TGCGCCAGCAGCTTGGCCCCTCGTCACGAGACCCAGTACTTC. The encoded protein is CASSLAPRHETQYF.

There are a few counts of this clonotype. V gene TRBV18 combines with J gene TRBJ1-3; D is uncertain. The CDR3 runs 17 residues. Between the trimmed V and J ends, which lost 4 bases and 3 bases, there was a span of 19 bases. Looked up from germline, CDR1 is KGHSH and CDR2 is LQKENI. CDR3 sequence reads: CASSLYSGTRDGNTIYF. Written as DNA, the CDR3 is TGTGCCAGCTCACTATACTCCGGAACAAGGGATGGAAACACCATATATTTT.

The rearrangement links TRBV3-1 to TRBJ1-1; D perhaps matches TRBD1 (5 bases). The V and J ends lost 4 bases and 5 bases respectively, with 20 bases between them. Germline lookup yields CDR1 LGHDT and CDR2 YNNKEL (reference sequence). The CDR3 consists of 16 residues. The CDR3 here is CASSLSTASAETEAFF. As DNA, the CDR3 is TGTGCCAGCAGCCTGTCGACAGCAAGTGCGGAGACTGAAGCTTTCTTT. The variable domain in full, completed from reference TRBV3-1 and TRBJ1-1, reads DTAVSQTPKYLVTQMGNDKSIKCEQNLGHDTMYWYKQDSKKFLKIMFSYNNKELIINETVPNRFSPKSPDKAHLNLHINSLELGDSAVYFCASSLSTASAETEAFFGQGTRLTVV.

Here the CDR3 reads CASSLDGQNHQPQHF. For the CDR3, the DNA is TGTGCCAGCAGCCTAGACGGACAGAACCATCAGCCCCAGCATTTT. The chain is built from TRBV9 and TRBJ1-5; D is possibly TRBD1 (6 bases). With 4 bases removed from V and 5 bases from J, the gap between germline ends came to 16 bases. The CDR3 length is 15 residues. In germline, CDR1 is SGDLS, CDR2 YYNGEE.

Only a few counts were recorded for this clonotype. The rearrangement uses TRBV3-1 and TRBJ2-7; D may correspond to TRBD1 or TRBD2 (5 bases each). Germline V lookup: CDR1 LGHDT, CDR2 YNNKEL (reference sequence). The CDR3 covers 14 residues. V lost 5 bases and J 3 bases, leaving 14 bases between the germline ends. CDR3 DNA: TGTGCCAGCAGCGCCCGGGACGGTGACTACGAGCAGTACTTC. It translates to CASSARDGDYEQYF.

This clonotype has more than one count but fewer than ten. The chain employs TRBV4-1 and TRBJ2-1; 12 bases map to TRBD2. CDR1 and CDR2 (germline): MGHRA, YSYEKL. There are 16 residues in the CDR3. V shed 3 bases and J 8 bases; nucleotides not matched to a gene: 8. The CDR3 reads CASSQTGLAGSDEQFF. The CDR3, as DNA: TGCGCCAGCAGCCAGACCGGACTAGCGGGAAGCGATGAGCAGTTCTTC.

This clonotype was recorded at least ten times. The chain's CDR3 is CASSPGLARETQYF. CDR3 sequence (DNA): TGTGCCAGCAGTCCTGGACTAGCGCGAGAGACCCAGTACTTC. The V and J genes are TRBV12-3 or TRBV12-4 and TRBJ2-5; 9 bases align to TRBD2. Unmatched junction bases numbered 5, after V lost 5 bases and J lost 4 bases. The CDR3 totals 14 residues.

This clonotype showed up many times. V usage is TRBV5-1 and J usage is TRBJ2-5; the D is unclear. The CDR3 runs 14 residues. Germline V gene data show CDR1 as SGHRS and CDR2 as YFSETQ. Trimming shortened V by 1 base and J by 0 bases, and 7 bases separated the two germline ends. CDR3 amino acids: CASSLTSYQETQYF. The CDR3 DNA reads TGCGCCAGCAGCTTGACATCGTACCAAGAGACCCAGTACTTC.

This clonotype was seen ten or more times. This chain uses TRBV3-1 with TRBJ2-6, with D maybe TRBD2 (5 bases). The germline gives CDR1 LGHDT, CDR2 YNNKEL (reference sequence). Trimming pared 4 bases from V and 0 bases from J, leaving 7 bases between. This CDR3 has 15 amino acids. CDR3 protein: CASSLGASGANVLTF. The CDR3 coding sequence is TGTGCCAGCAGCCTGGGAGCCTCTGGGGCCAACGTCCTGACTTTC.